The clone carrying this TCR beta chain was observed many times. Its antigen is unknown. The cDNA was produced through 5'RACE with 10-nucleotide random UMIs. Every sequencing run produced over 160 million TCR-beta sequences that came from 15-18 subjects. In TCRdb, the 5' RACE reads were re-called with MiXCR into one record per CDR3 protein. Here the sample spans some 37,000 distinct CDR3 sequences, around an eighth being singletons. This record comes from a study of neurological immune-mediated disorders. Study-wide results and caveats: HTLV-1-associated myelopathy had the most TCR clonal expansion, while multiple sclerosis had the least, a level that fell below healthy controls.

The CDR3 runs 15 residues. Looked up from germline, CDR1 is SGHTA and CDR2 is FQGNSA. V was shortened by 0 bases and J by 5 bases, with 13 bases between the two germline ends. The clonotype was recovered from a woman aged 50 to 60 with HTLV-1-associated myelopathy (HAM/TSP). The chain recombines TRBV7-2 with TRBJ2-5; D not resolved. Sequenced: PBMCs. CDR3 region: CASSLAIGRWETQYF. Here the CDR3 DNA reads TGTGCCAGCAGCTTAGCAATAGGGCGGTGGGAGACCCAGTACTTC.